The following is a T cell receptor (beta chain) sequence with its context. V was clipped by 0 bases and J by 4 bases, with 7 bases between them. Germline-derived CDR1 and CDR2 are SGHAT and FQNNGV. CDR3 length: 14 residues. Sequenced by immunoSEQ multiplex PCR; TCRdb stores in-frame clones only, minus some. This sample carries roughly 760,000 clones, around two thirds of them seen once, and the ten largest clones take approximately 1.6%. This sample is drawn from a study of shared clonotypes between healthy human individuals. The authors divided CD4+ cells into CD45RA+ naive and CD45RA-negative memory subsets.

The V gene is TRBV11-2, the J gene TRBJ2-1; D is unresolved. The clonotype comes from a woman in her 30s in good health. The sequenced sample consisted of memory CD4+ T cells sorted from blood. This sample's subset: CD45RA-negative fraction. CDR3 nucleotide sequence: TGTGCCAGCAGCTTAGATAACCCATACAATGAGCAGTTCTTC. Translation gives CASSLDNPYNEQFF.